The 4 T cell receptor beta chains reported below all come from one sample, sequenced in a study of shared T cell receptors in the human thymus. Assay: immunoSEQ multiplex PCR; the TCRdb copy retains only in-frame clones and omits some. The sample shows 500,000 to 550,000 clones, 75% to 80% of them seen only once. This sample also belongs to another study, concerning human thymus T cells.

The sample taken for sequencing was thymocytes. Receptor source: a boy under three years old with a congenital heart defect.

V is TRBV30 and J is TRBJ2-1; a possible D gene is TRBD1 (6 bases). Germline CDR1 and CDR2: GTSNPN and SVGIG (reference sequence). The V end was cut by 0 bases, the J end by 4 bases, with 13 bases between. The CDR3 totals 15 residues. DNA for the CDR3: TGTGCCTGGAGTGTGGACGGGACAACGTACAATGAGCAGTTCTTC. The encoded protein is CAWSVDGTTYNEQFF.

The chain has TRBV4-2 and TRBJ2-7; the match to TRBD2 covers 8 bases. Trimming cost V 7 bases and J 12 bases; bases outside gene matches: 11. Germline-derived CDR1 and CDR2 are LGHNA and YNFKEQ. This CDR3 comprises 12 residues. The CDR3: CASTDGRALLYF. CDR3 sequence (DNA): TGTGCCAGCACCGACGGGAGGGCCCTACTGTACTTC.

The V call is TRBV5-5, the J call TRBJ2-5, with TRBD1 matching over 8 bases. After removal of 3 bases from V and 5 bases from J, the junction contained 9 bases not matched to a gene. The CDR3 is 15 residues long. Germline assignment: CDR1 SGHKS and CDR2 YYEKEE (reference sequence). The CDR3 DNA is TGTGCCAGCAGCTCCCCGACAGGGGATGGTGAGACCCAGTACTTC. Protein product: CASSSPTGDGETQYF.

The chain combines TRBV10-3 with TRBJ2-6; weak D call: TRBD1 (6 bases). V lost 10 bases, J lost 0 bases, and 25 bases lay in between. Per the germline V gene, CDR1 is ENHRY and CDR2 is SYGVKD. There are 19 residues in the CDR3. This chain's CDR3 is CATKWARDKAFSGANVLTF. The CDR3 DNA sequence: TGTGCCACCAAATGGGCAAGGGACAAGGCTTTCTCTGGGGCCAACGTCCTGACTTTC.